The TCR beta chain described here comes from a study of control samples from healthy donors and cancer patients. This clone was observed a single time. The CDR3 is made up of 16 amino acids. Trimming took 3 bases from V and 1 from J; bases not matched to a gene: 4. Per germline, CDR1 MNHEY and CDR2 SMNVEV (reference sequence). Only in-frame clones appear in the TCRdb table, and some are missing; sequencing was by immunoSEQ multiplex PCR. Altogether around 72,000 clones are present, more than 75% being singletons, with the ten largest covering roughly 16%. The rearrangement joins TRBV27 to TRBJ2-2; 8 positions match TRBD1. The sequencing input was blood. The TCR comes from a man aged 45 to 65 in good health. CDR3 nucleotide sequence: TGTGCCAGCAGTTTTAGGACAGGGTGGAACACCGGGGAGCTGTTTTTT. Its translation is CASSFRTGWNTGELFF.